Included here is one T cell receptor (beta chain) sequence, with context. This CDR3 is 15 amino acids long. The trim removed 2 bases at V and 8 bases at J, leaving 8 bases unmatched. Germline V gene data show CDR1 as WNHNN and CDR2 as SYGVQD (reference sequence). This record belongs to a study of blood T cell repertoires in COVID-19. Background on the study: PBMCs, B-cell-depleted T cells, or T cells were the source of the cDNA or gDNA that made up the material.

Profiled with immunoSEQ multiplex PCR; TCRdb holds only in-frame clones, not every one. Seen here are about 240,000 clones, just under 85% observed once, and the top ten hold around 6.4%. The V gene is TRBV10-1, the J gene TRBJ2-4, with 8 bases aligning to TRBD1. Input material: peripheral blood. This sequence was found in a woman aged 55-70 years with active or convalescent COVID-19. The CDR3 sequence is CASSEGQGGEHIQYF. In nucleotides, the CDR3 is TGCGCCAGCAGTGAGGGACAGGGTGGTGAACACATTCAGTACTTC.